The subject of this entry is one T cell receptor beta chain. Its antigen is still unknown. No quality values exist for individual bases; no much larger clone is one base distant. For sequencing of the TCRbeta CDR3 region, genomic DNA was extracted from the sorted cells. The immunoSEQ Assay was used for sequencing of TCRbeta CDR3 regions. The source is immuneACCESS, and TCRdb retained only in-frame sequences with V and J called. Part of the clones is not carried over; for the studies checked, unresolved V genes explain less than half of this, and the remainder is unexplained. A total of some 80,000 clones appear in this sample, approximately 80% of them only once. Roughly 0.44% of the sample is taken by the ten largest. The trial excluded patients who had a history of autoimmune disease or were on systemic immunosuppression. Peripheral blood for TCR sequencing was collected from all dose cohorts at baseline, on cycle 4 day 1, and on cycle 7 day 1. Samples were obtained from an open-label, multicenter, first-in-human phase I dose-escalation trial of ivuxolimab. Adults with locally advanced or metastatic melanoma, renal cell, hepatocellular, or head and neck squamous cell carcinoma were enrolled in the trial. Before TCR sequencing, CD4+ and CD8+ T cells were separately sorted from peripheral blood.

This record belongs to a study of OX40 agonist ivuxolimab in advanced cancers. Notes on the research overall: The costimulatory receptor OX40 (CD134) was targeted by ivuxolimab, a fully human IgG2 agonistic monoclonal antibody. The point of sequencing TCRbeta in the periphery was to test whether ivuxolimab changed TCR sequence diversity and drove clonal T-cell expansion. The paper describes the monotherapy dose-escalation part (N = 52 patients) of the phase I trial of ivuxolimab. Partial responses were achieved by three dose-escalation patients, of whom one had hepatocellular carcinoma and two had cutaneous melanoma. Intravenous ivuxolimab was administered to patients every 2 weeks at six dose levels: 0.01, 0.1, 0.3, 1.5, 3 and 10 mg/kg. The dose-escalation cohort was about 87% male with a mean age of about 60 years, ranging from roughly 20 to 80. Prior anti-PD-1, anti-PD-L1 or anti-CTLA-4 therapy was permitted, and approximately 39% of dose-escalation patients had received checkpoint inhibitors. Of the approximately 53 patients in dose escalation, about 20 had hepatocellular carcinoma, about 15 had melanoma, 9 had renal cell carcinoma and 9 had head and neck cancer.

Via the germline V gene, CDR1 is SGHRS and CDR2 YFSETQ. The junction shows trimming of 0 bases on V and 2 bases on J, and the gene matches do not reach 10 bases of it. Counted from cysteine to phenylalanine, this CDR3 has 17 amino acids. Here the CDR3 DNA is all that survives: 51 bases in frame from base 1. Overall study results and their limits: The antigen specificity of the clonally expanded peripheral T cells was not determined. On average, CD8+ T cells showed more expanded clones than CD4+ T cells after ivuxolimab. Low levels of normalized T-cell clonal expansion were also seen in some patients who did not respond. In the 0.1-3.0 mg/kg groups, partial responders were among the patients with the lowest normalized peripheral clonal expansion, particularly in CD8+ T cells. At doses of 0.1 to 3.0 mg/kg, clonal expansion of both CD4+ and CD8+ T cells in blood was seen between baseline and week 6.

The receptor was derived from an adult with an advanced solid tumor such as melanoma, head and neck, liver or kidney cancer. The material was CD4+ or CD8+ T cells sorted from blood, obtained in a trial of the OX40 agonist ivuxolimab. The V and J genes are TRBV5-1 and TRBJ2-5, with 7 bases in between that match TRBD1. The nucleotide sequence is given as TGCGCCAGCAGCTTGGCCTCTCGTACAGGGGTTCAAGAGACCCAGTACTTC. It specifies CASSLASRTGVQETQYF.